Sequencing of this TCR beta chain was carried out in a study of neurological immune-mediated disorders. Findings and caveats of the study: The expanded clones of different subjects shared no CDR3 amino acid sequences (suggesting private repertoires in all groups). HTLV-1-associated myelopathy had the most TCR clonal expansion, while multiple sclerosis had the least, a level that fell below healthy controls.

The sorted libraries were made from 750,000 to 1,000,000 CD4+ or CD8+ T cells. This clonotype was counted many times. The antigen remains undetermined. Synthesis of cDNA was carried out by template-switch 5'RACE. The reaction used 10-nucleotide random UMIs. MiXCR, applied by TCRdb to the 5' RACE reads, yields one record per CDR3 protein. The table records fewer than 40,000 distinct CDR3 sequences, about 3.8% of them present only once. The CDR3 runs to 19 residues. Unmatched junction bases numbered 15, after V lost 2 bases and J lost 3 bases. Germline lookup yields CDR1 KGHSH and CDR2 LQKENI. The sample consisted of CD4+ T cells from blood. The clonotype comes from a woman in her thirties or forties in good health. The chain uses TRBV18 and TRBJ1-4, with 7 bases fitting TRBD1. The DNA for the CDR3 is TGTGCCAGCTCACCAGCCCACTTACAGGGGACACCGGCTAATGAAAAACTGTTTTTT. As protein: CASSPAHLQGTPANEKLFF.